Listed below are T cell receptor beta chains from one sample, sequenced in a study of cytotoxic CD8 clonotypes in ibrutinib-treated CLL. TCRdb's table, derived via immunoSEQ multiplex PCR, lists solely in-frame clones and lacks some. The table lists approximately 160,000 clones, approximately 91% of them singletons, with more than 2.5% in the top ten. Sequenced material: PBMCs, taken at disease progression, from a patient treated with ibrutinib. The source of these receptors is a human donor with chronic lymphocytic leukemia. CDR3s leave out the opening cysteine and the closing phenylalanine or tryptophan.

>TRBV7-2|TRBJ1-5
ASSFGTGGVQPQH
>TRBV5-1|TRBJ2-3
ASSFTSRTDTQY
>TRBV6-4|TRBJ1-1
ASIEAF
>TRBV19|TRBJ2-5
ASTDRALSAQY
>TRBV19|TRBJ2-1
ASSDRGHRGEQF
>TRBV2|TRBJ2-1
ASSPGLAGYEQF
>TRBV27|TRBJ2-3
ASSLLARGRSDTQY
>TRBV7-3|TRBJ2-5
ASSFFAQETQY
>TRBV6-4|TRBJ1-2
ARLGGRGSGYT
>TRBV28|TRBJ2-7
ASSLLWSSYEQY
>TRBV2|TRBJ1-1
ASSSGTGDTEAF
>TRBV7-3|TRBJ2-7
ASSLSPNTNYEQY
>TRBV7-9|TRBJ2-5
ASSPGQGKETQY
>TRBV5-6|TRBJ2-7
ASSQLAGGYEQY
>TRBV12-5|TRBJ2-7
ASGDGLYEQY
>TRBV6-1|TRBJ1-2
ASSEFNTGFGNYGYT
>TRBV7-2|TRBJ1-1
ASSFWGGTEAF
>TRBV27|TRBJ2-7
ASSSLAGGWGEQY
>TRBV6-5|TRBJ1-5
ASSQRTGWNQPQH
>TRBV5-1|TRBJ2-1
ASSPYWDRVGNEQF
>TRBV15|TRBJ1-1
ATRRLAGAAF
>TRBV7-3|TRBJ2-1
ASSLKYNEQF
>TRBV2|TRBJ2-7
ASRPGGAPYEQY
>TRBV5-4|TRBJ1-2
ASSLGLTTEYGYT
>TRBV5-4|TRBJ2-1
ASSFDSSSYNEQF
>TRBV6-5|TRBJ2-7
ASWGFESYEQY
>TRBV7-2|TRBJ2-7
ASSLVVTGQASYEQY
>TRBV28|TRBJ2-1
ASSQRTSGSGDEQF
>TRBV11-2|TRBJ1-1
ASSFAGTANTEAF
>TRBV29-1|TRBJ2-4
SVEGRGSRNIQY
>TRBV23-1|TRBJ2-4
ASSQSRRGSENIQY
>TRBV5-1|TRBJ2-5
ASSLGGTSQETQY
>TRBV5-1|TRBJ2-1
ASSLGAGTSYNEQF
>TRBV5-4|TRBJ1-4
ASSPGLNANEKLF
>TRBV7-2|TRBJ2-7
ASSNLQGGEQY